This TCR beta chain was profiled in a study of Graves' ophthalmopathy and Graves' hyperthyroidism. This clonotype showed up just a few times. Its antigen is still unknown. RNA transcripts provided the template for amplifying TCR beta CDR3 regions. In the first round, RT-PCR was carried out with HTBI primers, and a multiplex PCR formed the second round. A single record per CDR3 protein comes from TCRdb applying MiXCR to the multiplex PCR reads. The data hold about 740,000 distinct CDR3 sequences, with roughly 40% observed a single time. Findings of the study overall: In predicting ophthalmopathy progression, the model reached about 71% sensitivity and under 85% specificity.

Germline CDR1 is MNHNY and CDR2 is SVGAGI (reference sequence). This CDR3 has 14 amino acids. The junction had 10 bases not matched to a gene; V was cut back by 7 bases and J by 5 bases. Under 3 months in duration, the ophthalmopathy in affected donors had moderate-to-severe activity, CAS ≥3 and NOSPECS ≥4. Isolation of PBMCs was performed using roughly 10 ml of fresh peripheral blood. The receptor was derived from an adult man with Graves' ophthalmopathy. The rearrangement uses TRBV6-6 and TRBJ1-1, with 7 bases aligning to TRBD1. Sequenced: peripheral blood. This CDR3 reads CASTPDRAQTEAFF. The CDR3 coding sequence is TGTGCCAGCACCCCCGACAGGGCCCAGACTGAAGCTTTCTTT.